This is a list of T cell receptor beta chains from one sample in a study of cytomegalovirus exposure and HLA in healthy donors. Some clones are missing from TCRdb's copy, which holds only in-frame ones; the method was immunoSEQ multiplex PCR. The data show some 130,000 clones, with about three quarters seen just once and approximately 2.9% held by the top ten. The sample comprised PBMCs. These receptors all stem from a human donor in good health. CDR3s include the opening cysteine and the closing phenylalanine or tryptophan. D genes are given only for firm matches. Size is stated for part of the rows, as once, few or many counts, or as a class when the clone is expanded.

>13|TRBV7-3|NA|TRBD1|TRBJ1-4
TGTGCCAGCAGCCCATACAGGGGCGGAAAACTGTTTTTT
CASSPYRGGKLFF
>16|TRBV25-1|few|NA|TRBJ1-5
TGTGCCAGCAGTGCGGGGGGGCGTTGGAGCAATCAGCCCCAGCATTTT
CASSAGGRWSNQPQHF
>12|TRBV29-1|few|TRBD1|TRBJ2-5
TGCAGCGTACAGGGGGCCCAAGAGACCCAGTACTTC
CSVQGAQETQYF
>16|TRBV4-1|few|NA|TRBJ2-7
TGCGCCAGCAGCCAACATAGGCGGCAGGGCGCCTACGAGCAGTACTTC
CASSQHRRQGAYEQYF
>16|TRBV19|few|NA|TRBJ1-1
TGTGCCAGTAGTATCGACGTGGAGTCCTCGAACACTGAAGCTTTCTTT
CASSIDVESSNTEAFF
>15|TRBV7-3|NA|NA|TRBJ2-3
TGTGCCAGCAGCTCTACTCGAGGGGGTGGGGGTACGCAGTATTTT
CASSSTRGGGGTQYF
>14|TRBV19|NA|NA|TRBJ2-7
TGTGCCAGTAGGACGAATGGAGGTTCCTACGAGCAGTACTTC
CASRTNGGSYEQYF
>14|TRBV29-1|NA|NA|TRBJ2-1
TGCAGCGCCCGTCTTCCGAGCTCCTACAATGAGCAGTTCTTC
CSARLPSSYNEQFF
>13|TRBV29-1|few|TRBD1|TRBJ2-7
TGCAGCGTTAGGGGCGGACAGGGGACCGAGCAGTACTTC
CSVRGGQGTEQYF
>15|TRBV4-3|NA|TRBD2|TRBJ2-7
TGCGCCAGCAGCCAAGGACTAGCGGGATCCTACGAGCAGTACTTC
CASSQGLAGSYEQYF
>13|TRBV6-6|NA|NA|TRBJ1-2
TGTGCCAGCAGTTACGCGGGGGTGGGGGTTAACACCTTC
CASSYAGVGVNTF
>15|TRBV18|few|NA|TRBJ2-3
TGTGCCAGCTCACCGGCTGGAGTCGGTACAGATACGCAGTATTTT
CASSPAGVGTDTQYF
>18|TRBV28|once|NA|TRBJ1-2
TGTGCCAGCAGTTTGGCGGCAGCCGGGGTAGTTCGTTCCAATGGCTACACCTTC
CASSLAAAGVVRSNGYTF
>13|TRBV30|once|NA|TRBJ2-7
TGTGCCTGGTCCATGCGGGACCTCTACGAGCAGTACTTC
CAWSMRDLYEQYF
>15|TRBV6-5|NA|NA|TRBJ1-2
TGTGCCAGCAACCCGGCAGGGTCGACCAACTATGGCTACACCTTC
CASNPAGSTNYGYTF
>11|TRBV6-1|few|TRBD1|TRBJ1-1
TGTGCCAGCAAGACAGGGGTTGTAGCTTTCTTT
CASKTGVVAFF
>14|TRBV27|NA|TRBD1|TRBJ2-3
TGTGCCAGCAGTTTAGGGACAGCCACAGATACGCAGTATTTT
CASSLGTATDTQYF
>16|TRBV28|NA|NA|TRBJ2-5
TGTGCCAGCAGTTTAAGGGGCCAGAGAATTGGAGAGACCCAGTACTTC
CASSLRGQRIGETQYF
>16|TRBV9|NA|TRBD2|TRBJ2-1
TGTGCCAGCAGCGTAGGCCCAGCGGGGGGGAATAATGAGCAGTTCTTC
CASSVGPAGGNNEQFF
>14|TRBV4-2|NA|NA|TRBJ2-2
TGTGCCAGCAGCGACGGGGGGCCTACCGGGGAGCTGTTTTTT
CASSDGGPTGELFF
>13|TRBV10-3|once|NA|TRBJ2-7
TGTGCCATCAGGGACAGAGACTCCTACGAGCAGTACTTC
CAIRDRDSYEQYF
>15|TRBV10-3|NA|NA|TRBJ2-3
TGTGCCATCAGTTTAGGACTGGGTAACACAGATACGCAGTATTTT
CAISLGLGNTDTQYF
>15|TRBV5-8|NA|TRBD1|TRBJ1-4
TGTGCCAGCAGCTTGGGGGACAGGGGGCAAGAAAAACTGTTTTTT
CASSLGDRGQEKLFF
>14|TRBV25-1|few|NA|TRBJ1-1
TGTGCCAGCAGTGAACGGGTTAACCTGGCTGAAGCTTTCTTT
CASSERVNLAEAFF
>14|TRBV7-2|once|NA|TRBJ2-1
TGTGCCAGCAGCTTAGAAACTAGGTACAATGAGCAGTTCTTC
CASSLETRYNEQFF
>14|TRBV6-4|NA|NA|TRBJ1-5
TGTGCCAACCTGTGGGGGGAGAACAATCAGCCCCAGCATTTT
CANLWGENNQPQHF
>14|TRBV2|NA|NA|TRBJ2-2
TGTGCCAGCAGTGTGGGGGGGAACACCGGGGAGCTGTTTTTT
CASSVGGNTGELFF
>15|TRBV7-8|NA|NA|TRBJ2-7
TGTGCCAGCAGCTTAGGGACAACGGGCTCCTACGAGCAGTACTTC
CASSLGTTGSYEQYF
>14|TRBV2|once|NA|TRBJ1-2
TGTGCCAGCAGTGGACAGGCAACGAACTATGGCTACACCTTC
CASSGQATNYGYTF
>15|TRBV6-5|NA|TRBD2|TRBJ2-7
TGTGCCAGCAGGAGGGCGCGGGGGGCAGCCTACGAGCAGTACTTC
CASRRARGAAYEQYF
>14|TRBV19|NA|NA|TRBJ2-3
TGTGCCAGTAGTATCGACGGGGGCACAGATACGCAGTATTTT
CASSIDGGTDTQYF
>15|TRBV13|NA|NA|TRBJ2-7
TGTGCCAGCAGCCTACGTATCCACCCCCCCTACGAGCAGTACTTC
CASSLRIHPPYEQYF
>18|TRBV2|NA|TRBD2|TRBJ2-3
TGTGCCAGCAGTCAACCGGGACTAGCGGGAGGGCGCACAGATACGCAGTATTTT
CASSQPGLAGGRTDTQYF
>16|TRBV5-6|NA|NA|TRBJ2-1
TGTGCCAGCAGCTTCATTGTCGCCAGGAATGGCAATGAGCAGTTCTTC
CASSFIVARNGNEQFF
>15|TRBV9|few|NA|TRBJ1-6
TGTGCCAGCAGCGTAGATTTGGTCGCGAGTTCACCCCTCCACTTT
CASSVDLVASSPLHF
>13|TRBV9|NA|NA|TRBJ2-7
TGTGCCAGCAGCGTAGGGACAAACCACGAGCAGTACTTC
CASSVGTNHEQYF
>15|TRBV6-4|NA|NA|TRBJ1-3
TGTGCCAGCAACACTACCTACAACCGTCGCCACACCATATATTTT
CASNTTYNRRHTIYF
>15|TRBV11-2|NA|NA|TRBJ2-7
TGTGCCAGCAGCTTAGATCCGAGCGGCTCCTACGAGCAGTACTTC
CASSLDPSGSYEQYF
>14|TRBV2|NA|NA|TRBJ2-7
TGTGCCAGCCTCCGGGACTCCGTACTTCTCGAGCAGTACTTC
CASLRDSVLLEQYF
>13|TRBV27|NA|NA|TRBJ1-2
TGTGCCAGCAGTGAAAGGGGGAACTATGGCTACACCTTC
CASSERGNYGYTF
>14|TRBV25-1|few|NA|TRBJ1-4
TGTGCCAGCAGTGAATTCAGGGTTGTAGAAAAACTGTTTTTT
CASSEFRVVEKLFF
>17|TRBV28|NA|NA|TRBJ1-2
TGTGCCAGCAGTTTAGGGGGACACGGCGAGGGTCACTATGGCTACACCTTC
CASSLGGHGEGHYGYTF
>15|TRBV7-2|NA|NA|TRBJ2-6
TGTGCCAGCAGCTTAGCACAGGCTGGGGCCAACGTCCTGACTTTC
CASSLAQAGANVLTF
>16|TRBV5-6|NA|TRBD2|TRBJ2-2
TGTGCCAGCAGCTCTACTAGCGGGGGGTACACCGGGGAGCTGTTTTTT
CASSSTSGGYTGELFF
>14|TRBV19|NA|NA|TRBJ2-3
TGTGCCAGTAGTATTGGGCATAGCACAGATACGCAGTATTTT
CASSIGHSTDTQYF
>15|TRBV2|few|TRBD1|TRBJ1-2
TGTGCCAGCAGTGTCCGAAGACAGGGGTTCAATGGCTACACCTTC
CASSVRRQGFNGYTF